A single sample gave rise to the 10 T cell receptor beta chains below, sequenced in a study of radiotherapy plus CTLA-4 blockade in lung cancer. Measured with immunoSEQ multiplex PCR; TCRdb has only the in-frame clones, and not every one. The sample includes tens of thousands of clones, 75% to 85% seen only once; the top ten take 16%. The source was peripheral blood, collected from a patient treated with radiotherapy plus ipilimumab. All receptors come from a human donor with non-small cell lung cancer that progressed on radiotherapy plus ipilimumab.

V is TRBV6-5 and J is TRBJ1-2; D possibly corresponds to TRBD1 (5 bases). Trimming left V 0 bases short and J 8 bases short, with 13 bases between. Per germline, CDR1 MNHEY and CDR2 SVGAGI. CDR3 length: 14 amino acids. The CDR3 here is CASSYSGRGSGYTF. In DNA, the CDR3 is TGTGCCAGCAGTTACTCGGGGCGGGGGAGCGGCTACACCTTC.

The V call is TRBV6-1, the J call TRBJ2-7, with TRBD2 matching 10 bases. CDR3 size: 14 residues. In germline, CDR1 is MNHNS, CDR2 SASEGT. After removal of 4 bases from V and 0 bases from J, the junction contained 0 bases not matched to a gene. The CDR3 DNA follows: TGTGCCAGCAGTGGGACTAGCGGCTCCTACGAGCAGTACTTC. Translating gives CASSGTSGSYEQYF.

The rearrangement links TRBV7-3 to TRBJ2-2; D is unclear. The CDR3 has 15 residues. Trimming took off 5 bases at V and 4 bases at J, with 14 bases between the two ends. CDR1 is SGHTA and CDR2 is FQGTGA in the germline V gene. The CDR3 bases are TGTGCCAGCAGCCCCCTGGCAGAGATCACCGGGGAGCTGTTTTTT. This sequence encodes CASSPLAEITGELFF.

V usage is TRBV12-2 and J usage is TRBJ2-2; the DNA was not used to check the table's D call, TRBD1. TRBV12-2 is noted as a pseudogene. The length of the CDR3 is 18 residues. The DNA of the CDR3 is TGTGCAAGTCGCTTAACGCCTACAGGGGCGGCGAACACCGGGGAGCTGTTTTTT. This codes for CASRLTPTGAANTGELFF.

V and J are TRBV5-1 and TRBJ2-3, with 8 bases matching TRBD1. The CDR3 runs 14 residues. Germline CDR1 is SGHRS and CDR2 is YFSETQ. Germline trimming cut 7 bases from V and 4 bases from J; bases unmatched to any gene: 8. The chain's CDR3 is CASGGQGLPDTQYF. DNA for the CDR3: TGCGCCAGCGGAGGACAGGGTCTCCCAGATACGCAGTATTTT.

This chain joins TRBV28 and TRBJ2-5, with unresolved D. Near its end, the DNA agrees better with TRBJ2-7, so the J call may be wrong. CDR1 is MDHEN and CDR2 is SYDVKM in the germline V gene. The CDR3 totals 12 residues. CDR3 bases: TGTGCCAGCAGTTTCCAGGCGTACGAGCAGTACTTC. Residues: CASSFQAYEQYF.

The chain links TRBV28 to TRBJ2-7; 8 bases are shared with TRBD2. The CDR3 consists of 13 residues. The junction had 7 bases not matched to a gene; V was cut back by 11 bases and J by 1 base. CDR1 and CDR2 (germline): MDHEN, SYDVKM. The CDR3 nucleotides read TGTGCCTCGGGGGGGACACCATCCTACGAGCAGTACTTC. Translation: CASGGTPSYEQYF.

The J gene is TRBJ1-1, the V gene TRBV7-9, with D possibly matching TRBD1 (5 bases). Germline CDR1 reads SEHNR; CDR2 reads FQNEAQ (reference sequence). Trimming cost V 2 bases and J 3 bases, with 10 bases left between them. The CDR3 sequence is 14 residues long. The CDR3, as DNA: TGTGCCAGCAGCTTATTGGGAGGGGACACTGAAGCTTTCTTT. Translated: CASSLLGGDTEAFF. Full variable domain (rest looked up from reference TRBV7-9 and TRBJ1-1): DTGVSQNPRHKITKRGQNVTFRCDPISEHNRLYWYRQTLGQGPEFLTYFQNEAQLEKSRLLSDRFSAERPKGSFSTLEIQRTEQGDSAMYLCASSLLGGDTEAFFGQGTRLTVV.

The V and J genes are TRBV7-7 and TRBJ2-5; D unresolved. Looked up from germline, CDR1 is SSHAT and CDR2 is FNYEAQ (reference sequence). The CDR3 runs to 15 residues. Trimming left V 2 bases short and J 4 bases short, with 14 bases between. Here the CDR3 DNA reads TGTGCCAGCAGCTTATCCCCAGGCTCAGCAGAGACCCAGTACTTC. Translation: CASSLSPGSAETQYF.

This chain uses TRBV11-2 with TRBJ1-1; D possibly corresponds to TRBD1 (5 bases). Trimming cost V 4 bases and J 5 bases, with 23 bases left between them. The CDR3 totals 17 residues. Germline CDR1 and CDR2: SGHAT and FQNNGV. CDR3 in amino acids: CASSSPLGRVGGTEAFF. The CDR3 DNA reads as TGTGCCAGCAGCTCTCCCCTGGGACGCGTGGGTGGGACTGAAGCTTTCTTT.